The clone carrying this T cell receptor (beta chain) was seen more than once but under ten times. The antigen is unknown. This sample is part of a study of metastatic and nonmetastatic thyroid tumors. Study background: Thyroid patients, malignant and benign, had repertoires compared across blood and tumor or nodule tissue. Study-wide results and caveats: Within blood and tumor, benign nodules reportedly had significantly lower TCR beta diversity than malignant thyroid tumors did.

There were no patients who had received any treatment before thyroid surgery. As processed by the authors: The distant-metastasis classifier for papillary thyroid cancer was built from CDR3 differences across clinicopathological groups. TCRdb reprocessed the PCR reads using MiXCR. What appears here as the V and J calls and clone size reflects TCRdb's work, not the paper's. The sample shows about 64,000 clones, around 15% of them seen only once. Germline lookup yields CDR1 MNHNS and CDR2 SASEGT. The CDR3 is 16 amino acids. Trimming shortened V by 4 bases and J by 0 bases, and 15 bases separated the two germline ends.

The source is a male donor with papillary thyroid cancer or a benign thyroid nodule (not recorded which). Some clones in this sample may be carry-over from other donors' samples. Specimen: blood. The chain uses TRBV6-1 and TRBJ1-1; D ambiguous. The CDR3, as DNA: TGTGCCAGCAGTGCCAAATACCTGGGAGTGAACACTGAAGCTTTCTTT. This gives the protein CASSAKYLGVNTEAFF.